These 12 T cell receptor beta chains originate from one sample sequenced in a study of shared clonotypes between healthy human individuals. Using immunoSEQ multiplex PCR, the repertoire was profiled, and TCRdb retains in-frame clones only, with some absent. Of more than 2,000,000 clones listed, around 94% were seen once; the top ten hold roughly 0.15%. The specimen was naive CD4+ T cells sorted from blood. Subset: CD45RA+ positively selected. These receptors originate from a man aged 18 to 35 in good health.

The chain carries TRBV5-4 and TRBJ2-7; 14 nucleotides align to TRBD2. The ends lost 0 bases at V and 3 bases at J; junction bases unmatched: 5. CDR3 length equals 17 residues. Germline lookup yields CDR1 SGHNT and CDR2 YYREEE (reference sequence). The CDR3 bases are TGTGCCAGCAGCTTGGGACTAGCGGGGGGGCTTTACTACGAGCAGTACTTC. This gives the protein CASSLGLAGGLYYEQYF.

Only one count was recorded for this clone. The genes are TRBV2 and TRBJ2-7; perhaps D is TRBD1 or TRBD2 (5 bases each). CDR3 size: 13 residues. From germline, CDR1 is SNHLY and CDR2 FYNNEI. The V and J ends lost 11 bases and 4 bases respectively, with 18 bases between them. The CDR3 here is CAGTGTYEYEQYF. CDR3 DNA: TGTGCCGGGACCGGGACGTATGAGTACGAGCAGTACTTC. The whole variable domain, filled in from reference TRBV2 and TRBJ2-7, reads EPEVTQTPSHQVTQMGQEVILRCVPISNHLYFYWYRQILGQKVEFLVSFYNNEISEKSEIFDDQFSVERPDGSNFTLKIRSTKLEDSAMYFCAGTGTYEYEQYFGPGTRLTVT.

The rearrangement links TRBV19 to TRBJ1-1, with D uncertain. The CDR3 spans 13 residues. In germline, CDR1 is LNHDA, CDR2 SQIVND (reference sequence). V was trimmed by 2 bases and J by 6 bases, leaving 10 bases between them. As DNA, the CDR3 is TGTGCCAGTAGTATATTGGGTCGGGCTGAAGCTTTCTTT. The encoded protein is CASSILGRAEAFF.

Only a few counts were recorded for this clone. The chain employs TRBV30 and TRBJ1-5; perhaps TRBD1 as D (6 bases). Looked up from germline, CDR1 is GTSNPN and CDR2 is SVGIG (reference sequence). V was trimmed by 5 bases and J by 1 base, leaving 12 bases between them. The CDR3 is made up of 14 amino acids. CDR3 sequence (DNA): TGTGCCTGGCAGGGGTCGGGGAGCAATCAGCCCCAGCATTTT. Translated: CAWQGSGSNQPQHF.

The rearrangement joins TRBV7-8 to TRBJ2-5; 7 bases map to TRBD1. The CDR3 runs to 13 residues. The trim removed 5 bases at V and 5 bases at J, leaving 5 bases unmatched. Germline CDR1 SGHVS, CDR2 FQNEAQ. The CDR3 sequence: CASSEGQAETQYF. The CDR3 nucleotides read TGTGCCAGCAGCGAAGGACAGGCTGAGACCCAGTACTTC.

The V gene is TRBV7-8, the J gene TRBJ1-4, with TRBD1 matching 9 bases. The CDR3 contains 15 residues. Germline lookup yields CDR1 SGHVS and CDR2 FQNEAQ. The trim removed 6 bases at V and 8 bases at J, leaving 10 bases unmatched. The CDR3 protein is CASRGKQGAQEKLFF. Here the CDR3 DNA reads TGTGCCAGCAGAGGAAAACAGGGGGCCCAGGAAAAACTGTTTTTT.

The chain links TRBV5-1 to TRBJ2-5, with a weak D call TRBD2 (6 bases). The CDR3 has 15 amino acids. Germline CDR1 reads SGHRS; CDR2 reads YFSETQ. The germline V and J ends were trimmed by 5 bases and 0 bases, with 14 bases remaining between them. CDR3 coding DNA: TGCGCCAGCAGACTGGAGGGGTTTAACCAAGAGACCCAGTACTTC. It yields the protein CASRLEGFNQETQYF.

This sequence joins TRBV9 and TRBJ2-2; D possibly corresponds to TRBD2 (7 bases). The germline V and J ends were trimmed by 3 bases and 8 bases, with 14 bases remaining between them. CDR1 and CDR2 (germline): SGDLS, YYNGEE. The CDR3 length is 14 residues. The CDR3 DNA reads TGTGCCAGCAGCGCCGCCGGGGGGCCTGGGGAGCTGTTTTTT. It is translated as CASSAAGGPGELFF. The full variable domain, rest sourced from reference TRBV9 and TRBJ2-2, is DSGVTQTPKHLITATGQRVTLRCSPRSGDLSVYWYQQSLDQGLQFLIQYYNGEERAKGNILERFSAQQFPDLHSELNLSSLELGDSALYFCASSAAGGPGELFFGEGSRLTVL.

Regarding this clone: The sample contains more than one DNA sequence encoding this CDR3. This chain connects TRBV5-1 to TRBJ2-3; D is unresolved. CDR3 size: 14 residues. Trimming removed 1 base from V and 0 bases from J, with 6 bases in between. CDR1 SGHRS and CDR2 YFSETQ come from the germline V gene. The CDR3 spells CASSLLGSTDTQYF. CDR3 sequence (DNA): TGCGCCAGCAGCTTGCTAGGTAGCACAGATACGCAGTATTTT.

The chain employs TRBV7-9 and TRBJ1-2, with a tentative D call TRBD1 (6 bases). V dropped 5 bases and J dropped 4 bases, with 14 bases sitting between them. The germline CDR1 and CDR2 sequences are SEHNR and FQNEAQ (reference sequence). This CDR3 has 14 residues. CDR3 in DNA: TGTGCCAGCAGCCTAGGACAGCAATCCTATGGCTACACCTTC. Translated, it gives CASSLGQQSYGYTF. Complete variable domain (other parts from reference TRBV7-9 and TRBJ1-2): DTGVSQNPRHKITKRGQNVTFRCDPISEHNRLYWYRQTLGQGPEFLTYFQNEAQLEKSRLLSDRFSAERPKGSFSTLEIQRTEQGDSAMYLCASSLGQQSYGYTFGSGTRLTVV.

This chain joins TRBV7-9 and TRBJ1-4; D is possibly TRBD1 (6 bases). Looked up from germline, CDR1 is SEHNR and CDR2 is FQNEAQ (reference sequence). CDR3 length equals 15 residues. With 5 bases removed from V and 6 bases from J, the gap between germline ends came to 16 bases. In nucleotides, the CDR3 is TGTGCCAGCAGCCCCCGAGGGGGGGGCGATGAAAAACTGTTTTTT. Protein sequence: CASSPRGGGDEKLFF.

In this sample, this clone turned up a few times. The V gene is TRBV27, the J gene TRBJ1-1; D may be TRBD1 (5 bases). V dropped 5 bases and J dropped 5 bases, with 9 bases sitting between them. The CDR3 totals 12 residues. Germline lookup yields CDR1 MNHEY and CDR2 SMNVEV (reference sequence). Written as DNA, the CDR3 is TGTGCCAGCAGTCCGGGGGGGACTGAAGCTTTCTTT. Amino acids: CASSPGGTEAFF.